The present entry profiles one T cell receptor beta chain with its context. Its antigen is undetermined. Generated by immunoSEQ multiplex PCR, the TCRdb table keeps only in-frame clones and is missing some. The sample consists of roughly 180,000 clones, about nine tenths of them appearing once. With V trimmed by 4 bases and J by 6 bases, 4 bases remained unmatched. The V gene's germline CDR1 is SGHKS and CDR2 YYEKEE (reference sequence). The CDR3 consists of 13 residues. The data were taken from a study of T cell responses to AZD1222 COVID-19 vaccine. Study results and caveats: Nearly half of spike-specific TCRs reportedly target variant regions that are unmutated in the B.1.351 and B.1.1.7 variants.

This specimen consisted of peripheral blood, obtained 28 days after the second AZD1222 dose. The TCR comes from an adult who received the AZD1222 COVID-19 vaccine. The V gene is TRBV5-5, the J gene TRBJ2-7; 10 nucleotides align to TRBD1. CDR3 sequence (DNA): TGTGCCAGCAGCCGACAGGGGGCGGTCGAGCAGTACTTC. Amino acid sequence: CASSRQGAVEQYF.